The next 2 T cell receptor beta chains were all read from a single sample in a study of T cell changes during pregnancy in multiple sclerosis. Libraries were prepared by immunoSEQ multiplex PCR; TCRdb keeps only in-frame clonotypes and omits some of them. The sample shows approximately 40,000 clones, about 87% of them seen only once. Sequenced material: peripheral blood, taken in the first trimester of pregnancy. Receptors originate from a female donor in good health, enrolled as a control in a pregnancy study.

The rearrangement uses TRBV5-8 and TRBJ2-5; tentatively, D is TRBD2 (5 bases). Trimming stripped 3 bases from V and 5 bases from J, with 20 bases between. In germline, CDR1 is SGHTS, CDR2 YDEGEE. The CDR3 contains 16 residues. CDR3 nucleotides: TGTGCCAGCAGCTCAAGGGCCTTATCACAGCGGGAGACCCAGTACTTC. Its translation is CASSSRALSQRETQYF.

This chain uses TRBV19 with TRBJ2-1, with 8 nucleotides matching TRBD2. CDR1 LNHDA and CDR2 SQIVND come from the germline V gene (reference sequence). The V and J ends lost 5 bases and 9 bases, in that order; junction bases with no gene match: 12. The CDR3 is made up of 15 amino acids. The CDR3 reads CASSAAGGFGGEQFF. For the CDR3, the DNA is TGTGCCAGTAGTGCCGCGGGGGGTTTTGGCGGTGAGCAGTTCTTC. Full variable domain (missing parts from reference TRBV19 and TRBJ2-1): DGGITQSPKYLFRKEGQNVTLSCEQNLNHDAMYWYRQDPGQGLRLIYYSQIVNDFQKGDIAEGYSVSREKKESFPLTVTSAQKNPTAFYLCASSAAGGFGGEQFFGPGTRLTVL.